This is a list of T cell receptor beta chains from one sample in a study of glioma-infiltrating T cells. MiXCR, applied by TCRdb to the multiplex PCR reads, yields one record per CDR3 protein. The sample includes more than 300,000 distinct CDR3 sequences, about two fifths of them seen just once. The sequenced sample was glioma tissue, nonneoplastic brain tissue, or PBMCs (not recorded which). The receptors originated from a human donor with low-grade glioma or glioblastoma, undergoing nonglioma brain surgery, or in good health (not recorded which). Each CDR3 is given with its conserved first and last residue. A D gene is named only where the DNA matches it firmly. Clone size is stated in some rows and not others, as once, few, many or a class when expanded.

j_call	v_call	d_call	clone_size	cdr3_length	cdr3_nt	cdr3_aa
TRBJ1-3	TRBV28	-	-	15	TGTGCCAGCAGTTTAAACGGGGGATCTGGAAACACCTTATATTTT	CASSLNGGSGNTLYF
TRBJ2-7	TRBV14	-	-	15	TGTGCCAGCAGTCAAAGAAGGGGGACACACTACGAGCAGTACTTC	CASSQRRGTHYEQYF
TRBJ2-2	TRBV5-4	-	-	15	TGTGCCAGCAGCTTGGAATCACAGGGAGGCGGGGAGCTGTTTTTT	CASSLESQGGGELFF
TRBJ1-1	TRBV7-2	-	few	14	TGTGCCAGCAGCCCCCGGATCAGTTACACTGAAGCTTTCTTT	CASSPRISYTEAFF
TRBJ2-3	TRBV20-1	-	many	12	TGCAGTGCTTCTGTTGGTTCCGGTACGCAGTATTTT	CSASVGSGTQYF
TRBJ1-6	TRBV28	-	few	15	TGTGCCAGCAGGTTAGATGGGGAGGTTTACTCACCCCTCCACTTT	CASRLDGEVYSPLHF
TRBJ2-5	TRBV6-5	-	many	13	TGTGCCAGCAGTTACTCGGGACAAGAGACCCAGTACTTC	CASSYSGQETQYF
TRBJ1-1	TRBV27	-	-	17	TGTGCCAGCAGTTCTTTATCGACCGGGACCACCCCTGGTGAAGCTTTCTTT	CASSSLSTGTTPGEAFF
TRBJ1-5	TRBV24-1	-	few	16	TGTGCCACCAGTGACAGTGGTCCTACCCCGGATCAGCCCCAGCATTTT	CATSDSGPTPDQPQHF
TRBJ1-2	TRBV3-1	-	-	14	TGTGCCAGCAGCCAAGATCGAGCTAACTATGGCTACACCTTC	CASSQDRANYGYTF
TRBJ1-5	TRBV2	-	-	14	TGTGCCAGCAGTAAAACAGACAGCGCTCAGCACCAGCATTTT	CASSKTDSAQHQHF
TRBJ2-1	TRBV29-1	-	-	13	TGCAGCGTTGAGAAGGTGACCTACAATGAGCAGTTCTTC	CSVEKVTYNEQFF
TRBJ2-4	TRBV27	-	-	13	TGTGCCAGCTGTCCTCATTTCAAAAACATTCAGTACTTC	CASCPHFKNIQYF
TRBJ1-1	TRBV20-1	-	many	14	TGCAGTGCCGCACGAGGGGGGTCAAACACTGAAGCTTTCTTT	CSAARGGSNTEAFF
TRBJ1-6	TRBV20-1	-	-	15	TGCAGTGCTAGAGATCGGGCTGCGGGTGATTCACCCCTCCACTTT	CSARDRAAGDSPLHF
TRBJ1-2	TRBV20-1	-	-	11	TGCAGTGCTGGAGTTGAGAGTGGCTACACCTTC	CSAGVESGYTF
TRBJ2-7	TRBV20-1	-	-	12	TGCAGTGCTAGAGATCGGACAGTCGAGCAGTACTTC	CSARDRTVEQYF
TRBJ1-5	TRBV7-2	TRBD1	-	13	TGTGCCACCGGACAGGGGAGGTATCAGCCCCAGCATTTT	CATGQGRYQPQHF
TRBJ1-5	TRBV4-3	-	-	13	TGCGCCAGCAGCCAAGATTTGTCTCAGCCCCAGCATTTT	CASSQDLSQPQHF
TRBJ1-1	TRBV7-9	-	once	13	TGTGCCAGCAGCGGGGGGAGGGCCACTGAAGCTTTCTTT	CASSGGRATEAFF
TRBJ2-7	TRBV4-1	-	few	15	TGCGCCAGCAGACAAACCCCCAGGGTTGGCGACGAGCAGTACTTC	CASRQTPRVGDEQYF
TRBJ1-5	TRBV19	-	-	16	TGTGCCAGTAGTATAGGCCGACAGGAGTACAATCAGCCCCAGCATTTT	CASSIGRQEYNQPQHF
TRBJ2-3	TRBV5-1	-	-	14	TGCGCCAGCAGCTCGACCGTAGGGTCAGATACGCAGTATTTT	CASSSTVGSDTQYF
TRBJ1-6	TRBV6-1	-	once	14	TGTGCCAGCAGTGAACGGGGGGGTAATTCACCCCTCCACTTT	CASSERGGNSPLHF
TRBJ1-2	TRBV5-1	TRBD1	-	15	TGCGCCAGCGCCCCTGCTCGGGGACAGCCTTATGGCTACACCTTC	CASAPARGQPYGYTF
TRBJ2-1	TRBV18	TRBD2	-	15	TGTGCCAGCTCACCACCGGCTAGCGGGGACAATGAGCAGTTCTTC	CASSPPASGDNEQFF
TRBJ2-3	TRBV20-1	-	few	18	TGCAGTGCTGTCGATGTGAGGGAGGCCTTTGCTAGCACAGATACGCAGTATTTT	CSAVDVREAFASTDTQYF
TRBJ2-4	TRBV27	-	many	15	TGTGCCAGCAGTTTCGCCACACTAGCCAAAAACATTCAGTACTTC	CASSFATLAKNIQYF
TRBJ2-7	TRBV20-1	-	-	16	TGCAGTGCTAGATCCAAGGGAATCAGGGTTACGAACGAGCAGTACTTC	CSARSKGIRVTNEQYF
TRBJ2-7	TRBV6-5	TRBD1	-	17	TGTGCCAGCAGTTACCCGCGGGGAAAGACAGGGGTCTACGAGCAGTACTTC	CASSYPRGKTGVYEQYF
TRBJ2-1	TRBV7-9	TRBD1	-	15	TGTGCCAGCAGCTGGGACAGTGATAATTACAATGAGCAGTTCTTC	CASSWDSDNYNEQFF
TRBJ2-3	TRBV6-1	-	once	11	TGTGTTAGCAAACGCACAGATACGCAGTATTTT	CVSKRTDTQYF
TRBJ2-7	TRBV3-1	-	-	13	TGTGCCAGCAGCCCTTCAACATCACACGAGCAGTACTTC	CASSPSTSHEQYF
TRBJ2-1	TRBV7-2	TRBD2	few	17	TGTGCCAGCAGCCTGGGGCCCGGGACTAGCGGGTACAATGAGCAGTTCTTC	CASSLGPGTSGYNEQFF
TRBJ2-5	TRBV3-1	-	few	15	TGTGCCAGCAGCCAAGGAACAGCGGCCCAAGAGACCCAGTACTTC	CASSQGTAAQETQYF
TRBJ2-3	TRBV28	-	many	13	TGTGCCAGCAGTCCTACATACACAGATACGCAGTATTTT	CASSPTYTDTQYF
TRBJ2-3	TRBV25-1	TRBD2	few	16	TGTGCCAGCAGTGATTTTAGAGTAGCGGGAGACTATACGCAGTATTTT	CASSDFRVAGDYTQYF
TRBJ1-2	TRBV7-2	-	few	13	TGTGCCAGCAGCTTAGAATTTCTGGGCGGCTACACCTTC	CASSLEFLGGYTF
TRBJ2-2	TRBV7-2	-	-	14	TGTGCCAGCAGCGAACGAGGGGTTTTCGGGGAGCTGTTTTTT	CASSERGVFGELFF
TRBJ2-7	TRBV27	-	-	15	TGTGCCAGCAGTTCGTACAGGGGGGGTTCCTACGAGCAGTACTTC	CASSSYRGGSYEQYF
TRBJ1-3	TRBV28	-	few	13	TGTGCCAGCAGTTTTGTCGGGGGAAACACCATATATTTT	CASSFVGGNTIYF